The clone carrying this T cell receptor (beta chain) has only a few counts. The target antigen is unknown. The data stem from a study of CD8+ T cells in alopecia areata. On the study more broadly: Oral tofacitinib (5 to 10 mg twice daily) was administered to treated patients. Tofacitinib therapy took 6 to 18 months; 6 months off drug came after.

Germline values: CDR1 MNHEY, CDR2 SMNVEV (reference sequence). V was pared by 5 bases and J by 4 bases, with 14 bases between. The CDR3 is 14 amino acids. Findings and caveats of the study: Sequenced scalp T cells also include alphabeta T cells resident in normal skin.

Extracted RNA was reverse transcribed, and the resulting cDNA served as sequencing template. Profiled with immunoSEQ multiplex PCR; TCRdb holds only in-frame clones, not every one. Of around 120,000 clones listed, roughly two fifths are singletons. What was sequenced was CD4+ T cells sorted from blood. The clonotype was recovered from a human donor with alopecia areata. This chain joins TRBV27 and TRBJ2-5; perhaps TRBD2 as D (6 bases). The CDR3 sequence: CASSPLGGRETQYF. The DNA of the CDR3 is TGTGCCAGCAGTCCTCTGGGGGGTCGAGAGACCCAGTACTTC.